Sequencing of this TCR beta chain was carried out in a study of blood T cell repertoires in COVID-19. For the study at large: Italy, Spain and the United States were the sources of the convalescent and acute COVID-19 samples.

The CDR3 length is 14 residues. V lost 4 bases and J lost 8, with 16 bases in between. Per the germline V gene, CDR1 is SGDLS and CDR2 is YYNGEE. In the study's own analysis: For nucleated cells, counts were estimated from reference gene primer amplification. The data were produced by immunoSEQ multiplex PCR, yet TCRdb's version contains in-frame clones alone and is incomplete. That table furnishes V, J and clone size, whereas the DNA furnished D and trimming. The sample has approximately 160,000 clones, roughly 90% seen once. Sequenced sample: peripheral blood. This clonotype was obtained from a man aged 55 to 70 with active or convalescent COVID-19. V is TRBV9 and J is TRBJ2-1; D unresolved. CDR3: CASSPRGALDEQFF. The CDR3 DNA follows: TGTGCCAGCAGCCCCCGTGGAGCCTTAGATGAGCAGTTCTTC. The full variable domain, its missing parts supplied by reference TRBV9 and TRBJ2-1, is DSGVTQTPKHLITATGQRVTLRCSPRSGDLSVYWYQQSLDQGLQFLIQYYNGEERAKGNILERFSAQQFPDLHSELNLSSLELGDSALYFCASSPRGALDEQFFGPGTRLTVL.